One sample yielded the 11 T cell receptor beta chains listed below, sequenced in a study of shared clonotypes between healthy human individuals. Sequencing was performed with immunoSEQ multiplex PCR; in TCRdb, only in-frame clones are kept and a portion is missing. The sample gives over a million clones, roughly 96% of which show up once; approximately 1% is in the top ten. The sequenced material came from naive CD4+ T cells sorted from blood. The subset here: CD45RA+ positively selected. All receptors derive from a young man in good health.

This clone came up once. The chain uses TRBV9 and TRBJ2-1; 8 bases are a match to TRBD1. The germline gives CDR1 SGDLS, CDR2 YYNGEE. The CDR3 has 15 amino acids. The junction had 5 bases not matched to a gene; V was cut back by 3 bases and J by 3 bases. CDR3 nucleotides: TGTGCCAGCAGCGAAGATGGACAGGGCTACAATGAGCAGTTCTTC. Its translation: CASSEDGQGYNEQFF.

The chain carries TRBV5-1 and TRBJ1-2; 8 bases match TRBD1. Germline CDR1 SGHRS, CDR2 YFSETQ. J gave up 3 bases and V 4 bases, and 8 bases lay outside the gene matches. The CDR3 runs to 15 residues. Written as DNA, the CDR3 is TGCGCCAGCAGCCAAGAGACAGGGGCGTACTATGGCTACACCTTC. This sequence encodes CASSQETGAYYGYTF.

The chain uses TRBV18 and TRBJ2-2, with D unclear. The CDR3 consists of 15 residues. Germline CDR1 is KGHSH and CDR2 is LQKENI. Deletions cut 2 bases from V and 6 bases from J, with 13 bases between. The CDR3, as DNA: TGTGCCAGCTCACCATTTTTCCGGGTCCCCGGGGAGCTGTTTTTT. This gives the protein CASSPFFRVPGELFF.

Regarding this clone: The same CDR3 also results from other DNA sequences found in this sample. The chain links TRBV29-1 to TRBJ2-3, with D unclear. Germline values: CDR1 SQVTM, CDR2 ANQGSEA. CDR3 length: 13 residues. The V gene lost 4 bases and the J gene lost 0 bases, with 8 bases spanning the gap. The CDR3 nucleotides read TGCAGCGTTGTAGGCAGAAGCACAGATACGCAGTATTTT. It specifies CSVVGRSTDTQYF.

CDR3: CASFEPIYGYTF. The CDR3 DNA reads TGTGCCAGCTTCGAGCCAATCTATGGCTACACCTTC. The chain links TRBV10-3 to TRBJ1-2; D not certain. In germline, CDR1 is ENHRY, CDR2 SYGVKD. This CDR3 comprises 12 residues. The ends were cut back, 10 bases at V and 4 bases at J, with 13 bases in the middle.

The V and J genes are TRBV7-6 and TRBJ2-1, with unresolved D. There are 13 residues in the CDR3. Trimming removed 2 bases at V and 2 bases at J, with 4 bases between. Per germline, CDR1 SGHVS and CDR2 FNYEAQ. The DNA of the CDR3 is TGTGCCAGCAGCTTAAACACCTACAATGAGCAGTTCTTC. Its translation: CASSLNTYNEQFF.

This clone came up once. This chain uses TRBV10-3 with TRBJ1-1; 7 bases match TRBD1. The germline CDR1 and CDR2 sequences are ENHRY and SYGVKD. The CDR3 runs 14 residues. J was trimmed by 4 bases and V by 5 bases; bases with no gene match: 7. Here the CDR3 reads CAISTDRAGTEAFF. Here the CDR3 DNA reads TGTGCCATCAGTACCGACAGGGCCGGCACTGAAGCTTTCTTT.

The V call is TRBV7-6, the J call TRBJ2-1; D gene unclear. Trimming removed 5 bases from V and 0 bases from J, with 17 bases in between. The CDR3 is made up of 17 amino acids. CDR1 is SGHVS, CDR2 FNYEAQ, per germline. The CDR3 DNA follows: TGTGCCAGCAGCCGAGAAATACGTCCCAGCTCCTACAATGAGCAGTTCTTC. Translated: CASSREIRPSSYNEQFF. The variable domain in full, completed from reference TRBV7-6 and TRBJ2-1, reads GAGVSQSPRYKVTKRGQDVALRCDPISGHVSLYWYRQALGQGPEFLTYFNYEAQQDKSGLPNDRFSAERPEGSISTLTIQRTEQRDSAMYRCASSREIRPSSYNEQFFGPGTRLTVL.

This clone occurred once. The CDR3 sequence is CASSIKGDQETQYF. CDR3 sequence (DNA): TGCGCCAGCAGTATAAAAGGGGACCAAGAGACCCAGTACTTC. This rearrangement joins TRBV5-1 to TRBJ2-5; tentatively, D is TRBD1 (5 bases). Trimming left V 5 bases short and J 0 bases short, with 11 bases between. Germline CDR1 SGHRS, CDR2 YFSETQ. This CDR3 contains 14 residues.

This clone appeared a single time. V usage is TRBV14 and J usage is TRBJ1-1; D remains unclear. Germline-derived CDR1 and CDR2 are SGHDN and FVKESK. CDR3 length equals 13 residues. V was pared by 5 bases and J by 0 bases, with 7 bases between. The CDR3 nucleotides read TGTGCCAGCAGCGCGGACTTGAACACTGAAGCTTTCTTT. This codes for CASSADLNTEAFF.

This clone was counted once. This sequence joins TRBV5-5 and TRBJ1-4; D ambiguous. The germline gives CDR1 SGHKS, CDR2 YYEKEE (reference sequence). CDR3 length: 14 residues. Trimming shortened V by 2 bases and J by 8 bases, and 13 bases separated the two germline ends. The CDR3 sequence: CASSLSDAGEKLFF. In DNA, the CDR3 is TGTGCCAGCAGCTTATCTGATGCCGGCGAAAAACTGTTTTTT.